The 23 T cell receptor beta chains presented below share a single source sample, sequenced in a study of cytomegalovirus exposure and HLA in healthy donors. Researchers ran the PCR with 60 Vbeta and 13 Jbeta primers. TCRdb's table, derived via immunoSEQ multiplex PCR, lists solely in-frame clones and lacks some. The data contain fewer than 110,000 clones, 70% to 80% of them singletons. Source material: PBMCs. The receptors were gathered from a man aged 18 to 29 in good health and CMV-seronegative.

The chain recombines TRBV6-1 with TRBJ1-2; 7 bases are shared with TRBD1. The J segment lost 8 bases and the V segment lost 7 bases, leaving 7 bases of the junction unmatched. The CDR3 consists of 12 residues. Germline V gene data show CDR1 as MNHNS and CDR2 as SASEGT. The CDR3 protein is CASITGVGGYTF. The DNA of the CDR3 is TGTGCCAGCATTACAGGGGTGGGCGGCTACACCTTC.

This chain joins TRBV11-2 and TRBJ2-7; D gene unclear. Deletions cut 4 bases from V and 2 bases from J, with 9 bases between. The CDR3 is made up of 13 amino acids. Germline V gives CDR1 SGHAT, CDR2 FQNNGV. CDR3 protein: CASSSTLAYEQYF. In DNA form, the CDR3 reads TGTGCCAGCAGCTCTACGCTGGCCTACGAGCAGTACTTC.

V and J are TRBV15 and TRBJ2-2; 7 positions match TRBD1. This CDR3 has 16 residues. After removal of 1 base from V and 4 bases from J, the junction contained 6 bases not matched to a gene. Looked up from germline, CDR1 is LNHNV and CDR2 is YYDKDF (reference sequence). CDR3 residues: CATSRGQGIGTGELFF. The DNA for the CDR3 is TGTGCCACCAGCAGAGGACAGGGAATAGGCACCGGGGAGCTGTTTTTT.

The chain is built from TRBV9 and TRBJ1-2; no definite D call. Germline CDR1 reads SGDLS; CDR2 reads YYNGEE. Trimming took off 8 bases at V and 4 bases at J, with 15 bases between the two ends. The CDR3 spans 13 residues. For the CDR3, the DNA is TGTGCCAGTTCAAGGCGGAGAGGCTATGGCTACACCTTC. This codes for CASSRRRGYGYTF.

This clone was found once. V and J are TRBV6-1 and TRBJ1-6; a weak D match, TRBD1 (5 bases). The CDR3 is 15 amino acids. V was pared by 9 bases and J by 6 bases, with 18 bases between. CDR1 and CDR2 from the germline V gene are MNHNS and SASEGT. The CDR3 sequence is CASGWGGTANSPLHF. DNA for the CDR3: TGTGCCAGTGGATGGGGGGGGACGGCTAATTCACCCCTCCACTTT.

This clone appeared a few times. V usage is TRBV29-1 and J usage is TRBJ1-5; 8 nucleotides match TRBD1. The length of the CDR3 is 13 residues. The germline CDR1 and CDR2 sequences are SQVTM and ANQGSEA. V trimming: 4 bases; J trimming: 4 bases; junction bases outside the gene matches: 3. The DNA of the CDR3 is TGCAGCGTTGCCACAGGGGGAAATCAGCCCCAGCATTTT. It specifies CSVATGGNQPQHF.

This clone appeared a single time. A read error may account for a junction end that differs from germline. This chain joins TRBV25-1 and TRBJ1-1; D not resolved. The germline CDR1 and CDR2 sequences are MGHDK and SYGVNS. The CDR3 consists of 11 residues. This chain's CDR3 is CASGNHRGNLF. The CDR3 region has the DNA TGTGCCAGCGGAAACCACCGAGGAAACCTCTTT.

For this clone: The sample has other DNA sequences that encode this CDR3 too. J is TRBJ1-6 and V is TRBV6-1; D not resolved. The CDR3 is 15 residues long. V was pared by 6 bases and J by 7 bases, with 16 bases between. Germline-derived CDR1 and CDR2 are MNHNS and SASEGT. This CDR3 is CASSPRVFSNSPLHF. The CDR3 region has the DNA TGTGCCAGCAGCCCCCGGGTATTCTCAAATTCACCCCTCCACTTT.

The chain uses TRBV5-4 and TRBJ2-1; 7 bases align to TRBD1. The CDR3 has 15 amino acids. Losses at the gene ends were 0 bases for V and 5 bases for J; bases not matched to a gene: 5. Germline V lookup: CDR1 SGHNT, CDR2 YYREEE (reference sequence). DNA for the CDR3: TGTGCCAGCAGCTTGGCGAGTGACAGGGACAATGAGCAGTTCTTC. Residues: CASSLASDRDNEQFF.

As to this clone: Sequence at one end of the junction differs from germline and may be a read error. The J gene is TRBJ1-1, the V gene TRBV5-1; 7 positions agree with TRBD1. There are 14 residues in the CDR3. Per the germline V gene, CDR1 is SGHRS and CDR2 is YFSETQ. CDR3 nucleotides: TGCGCCAGCACCTTGACAGGGCCGAACACTGAAGCTTTCTTT. Protein product: CASTLTGPNTEAFF.

This rearrangement joins TRBV7-9 to TRBJ1-5; D perhaps matches TRBD1 (5 bases). The CDR3 runs 16 residues. Trimming stripped 1 base from V and 2 bases from J, with 12 bases between. The germline gives CDR1 SEHNR, CDR2 FQNEAQ (reference sequence). DNA for the CDR3: TGTGCCAGCAGCTTAGTAGGCAGGGAGGGCAATCAGCCCCAGCATTTT. Translation gives CASSLVGREGNQPQHF.

V is TRBV29-1 and J is TRBJ2-7; possible D gene TRBD1, 6 bases. The CDR3 runs to 13 residues. Deletions cut 6 bases from V and 3 bases from J, with 15 bases between. CDR1 and CDR2 from the germline V gene are SQVTM and ANQGSEA. The CDR3: CSVGRDNNYEQYF. CDR3 DNA: TGCAGCGTGGGAAGGGACAACAACTACGAGCAGTACTTC.

The chain joins TRBV19 to TRBJ2-7; TRBD1 matches 8 bases. J was trimmed by 4 bases and V by 5 bases; bases with no gene match: 13. This CDR3 is 16 amino acids long. In germline, CDR1 is LNHDA, CDR2 SQIVND (reference sequence). This CDR3 is CASSFSGTGLVYEQYF. The CDR3 DNA reads TGTGCCAGTAGTTTCTCCGGGACAGGTCTTGTTTACGAGCAGTACTTC.

The sample holds a few counts of this clone. The V gene is TRBV4-2, the J gene TRBJ2-7, with 13 nucleotides matching TRBD2. V shed 5 bases, J shed 4 bases, and the junction held 5 bases outside the gene matches. The CDR3 is 15 residues long. Per germline, CDR1 LGHNA and CDR2 YNFKEQ. CDR3 region: CASSRPGLAGYEQYF. The CDR3 nucleotides read TGTGCCAGCAGCAGGCCGGGACTAGCGGGGTACGAGCAGTACTTC.

There are a few counts of this clone. V gene TRBV19 combines with J gene TRBJ1-5; D uncertain. The CDR3 is 14 amino acids. Trimming shortened V by 7 bases and J by 4 bases, and 14 bases separated the two germline ends. Germline lookup yields CDR1 LNHDA and CDR2 SQIVND (reference sequence). The CDR3 spells CASNPTGGNQPQHF. The CDR3 region has the DNA TGTGCCAGTAACCCTACCGGAGGGAATCAGCCCCAGCATTTT.

The CDR3 region is CASSLGVARPAITSPLHF. CDR3 nucleotides: TGTGCCAGCAGCTTAGGGGTTGCGAGGCCGGCTATAACTTCACCCCTCCACTTT. The gene calls are TRBV7-2 and TRBJ1-6, with D unresolved. The ends were cut back, 1 base at V and 9 bases at J, with 22 bases in the middle. The CDR3 totals 18 residues. In germline, CDR1 is SGHTA, CDR2 FQGNSA.

The rearrangement links TRBV19 to TRBJ1-2; a possible D gene is TRBD1 (6 bases). V dropped 3 bases and J dropped 8 bases, with 19 bases sitting between them. CDR1 and CDR2 from the germline V gene are LNHDA and SQIVND (reference sequence). There are 15 residues in the CDR3. The DNA for the CDR3 is TGTGCCAGTAGTATCTCACCAGGGGCTCGGCGGGGCTACACCTTC. It yields the protein CASSISPGARRGYTF.

The CDR3 region has the DNA TGTGCAAGTCGCGCCGGGACAGGGGACACTGAAGCTTTCTTT. This codes for CASRAGTGDTEAFF. The chain links TRBV12-2 to TRBJ1-1; TRBD1 is the table's D call, not checked against the DNA. TRBV12-2 corresponds to a pseudogene. CDR3 length: 14 residues.

The genes are TRBV7-2 and TRBJ1-6; D uncertain. The CDR3 is made up of 14 amino acids. Germline CDR1 and CDR2: SGHTA and FQGNSA. Trimming took 4 bases from V and 10 from J, leaving 14 bases between them. CDR3 sequence reads: CASSSARVTSPLHF. The DNA of the CDR3 is TGTGCCAGCAGCTCCGCGCGGGTTACATCACCCCTCCACTTT. The full variable domain, with the rest looked up from reference TRBV7-2 and TRBJ1-6, is GAGVSQSPSNKVTEKGKDVELRCDPISGHTALYWYRQSLGQGLEFLIYFQGNSAPDKSGLPSDRFSAERTGGSVSTLTIQRTQQEDSAVYLCASSSARVTSPLHFGNGTRLTVT.

This clone was found a few times. V and J are TRBV4-2 and TRBJ2-3; tentatively, D is TRBD1 (6 bases). In germline, CDR1 is LGHNA, CDR2 YNFKEQ. CDR3 length equals 17 residues. The V end was cut by 0 bases, the J end by 5 bases, with 18 bases between. The CDR3 nucleotides read TGTGCCAGCAGCCAAGAGAGGGGGTCAGGGGCAGGAGATACGCAGTATTTT. Residues: CASSQERGSGAGDTQYF.

The rearrangement joins TRBV7-3 to TRBJ2-5; TRBD2 aligns across 13 bases. The ends lost 5 bases at V and 5 bases at J; junction bases unmatched: 8. This CDR3 comprises 16 residues. CDR1 and CDR2 (germline): SGHTA, FQGTGA. The CDR3 loop reads CASSPRLAGGGETQYF. CDR3 nucleotide sequence: TGTGCCAGCAGCCCCCGACTAGCGGGGGGCGGGGAGACCCAGTACTTC.

This chain uses TRBV7-9 with TRBJ1-1, with TRBD1 identical over 7 bases. The CDR3 is 16 residues long. CDR1 SEHNR and CDR2 FQNEAQ come from the germline V gene (reference sequence). V lost 5 bases and J lost 3; bases outside the gene matches: 12. This CDR3 reads CASSQPTGVEDTEAFF. CDR3 nucleotide sequence: TGTGCCAGCAGCCAACCAACAGGGGTAGAGGACACTGAAGCTTTCTTT.

This chain joins TRBV7-9 and TRBJ2-3; 10 bases match TRBD2. With V trimmed by 1 base and J by 5 bases, 6 bases remained unmatched. Germline V gives CDR1 SEHNR, CDR2 FQNEAQ (reference sequence). The CDR3 consists of 16 residues. In nucleotides, the CDR3 is TGTGCCAGCAGCTTAGGAACTAGCGGGGAGGGAGATACGCAGTATTTT. It encodes CASSLGTSGEGDTQYF.